This entry describes one T cell receptor (beta chain). Its antigen remains unidentified. The sample originates from a study of blood T cells in healthy people across ages. Study details: About one barcoded beta molecule per two T cells was the capture yield of template switching.

It was with a sample-barcoded 5' primer and a J-beta primer mix that a second PCR of roughly 7 to 12 cycles was run. TCRdb independently ran MiXCR on the 5' RACE reads; one entry per CDR3 protein. The profile covers more than 1.4 million distinct CDR3 sequences, with 42% appearing a single time and less than 8% taken by the ten largest. Study-wide points: Compared with aged donors, long-lived donors showed fewer expanded clones, suggesting selection. Investigators treated diversity estimates from one million T cells as underestimates.

What was sequenced was blood. The receptor comes from a woman under 30 in good health.

The CDR3 coding sequence is TGTGCCAGCAGCCATGGACAGAGCTACACCTTC. Residues: CASSHGQSYTF. This chain connects TRBV6-5 to TRBJ1-2; possibly TRBD1 for D (6 bases). The CDR3 length is 11 residues. V was cut by 6 bases and J by 9 bases, with 11 bases left in between. Germline V gene lookup returns CDR1 MNHEY and CDR2 SVGAGI.